The entry below gives a single T cell receptor beta chain sequence along with its context. The antigen is not known. Peripheral blood came from all dose cohorts at three timepoints. This record belongs to a study of OX40 agonist ivuxolimab in advanced cancers. At the level of the study: Allowance was made for prior anti-PD-1, anti-PD-L1 or anti-CTLA-4 therapy, and around 44% had some.

The V gene lost 3 bases and the J gene lost 0 bases, with 18 bases spanning the gap. Germline values: CDR1 SGHTA, CDR2 FQGNSA. The CDR3 spans 18 residues. Sequenced by immunoSEQ multiplex PCR; TCRdb stores in-frame clones only, minus some. The profile shows about 96,000 clones, less than 85% of them singletons. The study's findings and limits: Some of the nonresponding patients also showed low levels of normalized T-cell clonal expansion.

The material was CD4+ or CD8+ T cells sorted from blood, obtained in a trial of the OX40 agonist ivuxolimab. This sequence joins TRBV7-2 and TRBJ1-3; D remains unclear. The clonotype comes from an adult with an advanced solid tumor such as melanoma, head and neck, liver or kidney cancer. CDR3 protein: CASSFTSTPPLSGNTIYF. The CDR3 coding sequence is TGTGCCAGCAGCTTCACCTCGACTCCTCCTCTCTCTGGAAACACCATATATTTT.